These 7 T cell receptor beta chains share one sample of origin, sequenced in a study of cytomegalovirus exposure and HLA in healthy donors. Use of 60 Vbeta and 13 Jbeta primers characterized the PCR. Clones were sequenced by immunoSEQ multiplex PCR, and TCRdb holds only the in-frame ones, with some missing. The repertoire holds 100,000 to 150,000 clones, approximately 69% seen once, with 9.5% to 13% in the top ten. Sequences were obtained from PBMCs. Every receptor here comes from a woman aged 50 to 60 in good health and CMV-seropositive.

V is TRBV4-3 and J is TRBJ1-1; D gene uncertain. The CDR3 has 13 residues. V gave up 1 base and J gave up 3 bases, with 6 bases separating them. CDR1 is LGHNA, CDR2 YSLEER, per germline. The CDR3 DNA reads TGCGCCAGCAGCCAAGCGGGGTACACTGAAGCTTTCTTT. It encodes CASSQAGYTEAFF.

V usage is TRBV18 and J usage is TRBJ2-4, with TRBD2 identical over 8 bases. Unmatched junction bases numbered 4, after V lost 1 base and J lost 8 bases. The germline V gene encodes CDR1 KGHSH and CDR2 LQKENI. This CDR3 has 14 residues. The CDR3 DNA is TGTGCCAGCTCACCACGGGGGACTAGTGACATTCAGTACTTC. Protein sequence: CASSPRGTSDIQYF.

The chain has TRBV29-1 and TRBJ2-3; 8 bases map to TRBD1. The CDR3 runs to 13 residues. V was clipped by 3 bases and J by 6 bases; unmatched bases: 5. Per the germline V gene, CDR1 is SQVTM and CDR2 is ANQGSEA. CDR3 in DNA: TGCAGCGTTGACAGGGGGCCTATCGATACGCAGTATTTT. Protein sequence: CSVDRGPIDTQYF.

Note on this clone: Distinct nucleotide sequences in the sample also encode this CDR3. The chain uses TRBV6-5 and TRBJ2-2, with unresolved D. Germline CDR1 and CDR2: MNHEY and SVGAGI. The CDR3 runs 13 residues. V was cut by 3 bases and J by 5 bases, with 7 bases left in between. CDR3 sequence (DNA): TGTGCCAGCAGTTATGGCCGAACCGGGGAGCTGTTTTTT. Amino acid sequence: CASSYGRTGELFF.

This CDR3 is CASSLGQGWYGYTF. The CDR3 DNA sequence: TGTGCCAGCAGCTTGGGTCAGGGTTGGTATGGCTACACCTTC. The chain employs TRBV5-4 and TRBJ1-2; D may be TRBD1 (5 bases). V was clipped by 0 bases and J by 5 bases, with 11 bases between them. There are 14 residues in the CDR3. CDR1 and CDR2 (germline): SGHNT, YYREEE (reference sequence).

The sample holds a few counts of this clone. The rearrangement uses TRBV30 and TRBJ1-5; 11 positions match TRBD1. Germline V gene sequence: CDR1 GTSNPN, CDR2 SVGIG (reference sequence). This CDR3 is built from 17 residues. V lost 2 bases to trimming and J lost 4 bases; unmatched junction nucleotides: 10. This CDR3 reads CAWSRGQGAVGNQPQHF. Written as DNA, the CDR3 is TGTGCCTGGAGTAGAGGACAGGGGGCCGTAGGTAATCAGCCCCAGCATTTT.

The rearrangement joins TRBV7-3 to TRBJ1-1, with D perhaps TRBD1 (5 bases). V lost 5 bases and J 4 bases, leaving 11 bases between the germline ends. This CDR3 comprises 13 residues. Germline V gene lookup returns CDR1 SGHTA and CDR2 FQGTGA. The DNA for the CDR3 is TGTGCCAGCAGCACCCAGGGCCTCACTGAAGCTTTCTTT. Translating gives CASSTQGLTEAFF.